A selection of T cell receptor beta chains follows, all from one sample in a study of metastatic and nonmetastatic thyroid tumors. MiXCR re-clonotyped the PCR reads for TCRdb. The table records roughly 14,000 clones, around 3.8% of them present only once. Sequenced: tumor tissue. The source of these receptors is a female donor with papillary thyroid cancer or a benign thyroid nodule (not recorded which). Some clones in this sample may be carry-over from other donors' samples. The CDR3 runs from the conserved cysteine through the conserved F or W. A D gene is named only where the DNA matches it firmly. Not all rows give a size; the values are once, few, many and, for expanded clones, a class.

v_gene: TRBV10-3; j_gene: TRBJ2-3; abundance: medium-sized; d_gene: TRBD2; CDR3nt: TGTGCCATCAGTCGAGCGGGGCGGGATGGAGATACGCAGTATTTT; CDR3aa: CAISRAGRDGDTQYF
v_gene: TRBV11-1; j_gene: TRBJ2-2; abundance: -; d_gene: TRBD2; CDR3nt: TGTGCCAGCAGCGAATCCCGGGACTACAACACCGGGGAGCTGTTTTTT; CDR3aa: CASSESRDYNTGELFF
v_gene: TRBV6-1; j_gene: TRBJ2-2; abundance: -; d_gene: -; CDR3nt: TGTGCCAGCAGTGCCCAGGTGAACACCGGGGAGCTGTTTTTT; CDR3aa: CASSAQVNTGELFF
v_gene: TRBV20-1; j_gene: TRBJ2-1; abundance: few; d_gene: TRBD2; CDR3nt: TGCAGTAGCGGGAGCTCCTACAATGAGCAGTTCTTC; CDR3aa: CSSGSSYNEQFF
v_gene: TRBV11-2; j_gene: TRBJ1-6; abundance: few; d_gene: -; CDR3nt: TGTGCCAGCAGCTTAGATTGGCAGCTCTCCTATAATTCACCCCTCCACTTT; CDR3aa: CASSLDWQLSYNSPLHF
v_gene: TRBV12-5; j_gene: TRBJ2-7; abundance: -; d_gene: -; CDR3nt: TGTGCTAGTGCCGACTTTCGGGACGGCCCAGGTCAGTACTTC; CDR3aa: CASADFRDGPGQYF
v_gene: TRBV27; j_gene: TRBJ2-3; abundance: -; d_gene: TRBD2; CDR3nt: TGTGCCAGCATTTCCAGACTAGCGGGAGGAACTGATACGCAGTATTTT; CDR3aa: CASISRLAGGTDTQYF
v_gene: TRBV25-1; j_gene: TRBJ2-3; abundance: few; d_gene: TRBD1; CDR3nt: TGTGCCAGCAGTGAGTGGGCAGGGGGATCAGATACGCAGTATTTT; CDR3aa: CASSEWAGGSDTQYF
v_gene: TRBV6-1; j_gene: TRBJ1-6; abundance: -; d_gene: -; CDR3nt: TGTGCCAGCAGTGAATTTGGGGGCCACGCGGGGTCACCCCTCCACTTT; CDR3aa: CASSEFGGHAGSPLHF
v_gene: TRBV2; j_gene: TRBJ2-3; abundance: medium-sized; d_gene: -; CDR3nt: TGTGCCAGCAGTGGTCGAAGGGGTGGAGATACGCAGTATTTT; CDR3aa: CASSGRRGGDTQYF
v_gene: TRBV6-1; j_gene: TRBJ2-7; abundance: -; d_gene: -; CDR3nt: TGTGCCAGCAGCCTTAGCGGACCCCCCCTTTACGAGCAGTACTTC; CDR3aa: CASSLSGPPLYEQYF
v_gene: TRBV6-1; j_gene: TRBJ2-5; abundance: -; d_gene: -; CDR3nt: TGTGCCAGCAGCCAGATCGGGACGGAAAAAGAGACCCAGTACTTC; CDR3aa: CASSQIGTEKETQYF
v_gene: TRBV20-1; j_gene: TRBJ1-5; abundance: -; d_gene: TRBD1; CDR3nt: TGCAGTGCTAGTTTTGGGACAGGGAATCAGCCCCAGCATTTT; CDR3aa: CSASFGTGNQPQHF
v_gene: TRBV2; j_gene: TRBJ1-5; abundance: few; d_gene: -; CDR3nt: TGTGCCAGCAGGTTCAGGAGCAATCAGCCCCAGCATTTT; CDR3aa: CASRFRSNQPQHF
v_gene: TRBV6-5; j_gene: TRBJ2-7; abundance: -; d_gene: -; CDR3nt: TGTGCCAGCAGTTACTCAGGCCTAGCCCGCGAGCAGTACTTC; CDR3aa: CASSYSGLAREQYF
v_gene: TRBV20-1; j_gene: TRBJ2-7; abundance: few; d_gene: TRBD2; CDR3nt: TGCAGTCTGCTAGCGGACTCCTACGAGCAGTACTTC; CDR3aa: CSLLADSYEQYF
v_gene: TRBV30; j_gene: TRBJ2-7; abundance: -; d_gene: -; CDR3nt: TGTGCCTGGAGTTCTAACGGTTACGGACTCTCCGAGCAGTACTTC; CDR3aa: CAWSSNGYGLSEQYF
v_gene: TRBV6-1; j_gene: TRBJ2-7; abundance: many; d_gene: TRBD1; CDR3nt: TGTGCCAGCAGTGAAAGAACAGGGGCTGAGCAGTACTTC; CDR3aa: CASSERTGAEQYF
v_gene: TRBV14; j_gene: TRBJ2-7; abundance: few; d_gene: -; CDR3nt: TGTGCCAGCAGCCAAGACCGATGGACTGGGGGTTACGAGCAGTACTTC; CDR3aa: CASSQDRWTGGYEQYF